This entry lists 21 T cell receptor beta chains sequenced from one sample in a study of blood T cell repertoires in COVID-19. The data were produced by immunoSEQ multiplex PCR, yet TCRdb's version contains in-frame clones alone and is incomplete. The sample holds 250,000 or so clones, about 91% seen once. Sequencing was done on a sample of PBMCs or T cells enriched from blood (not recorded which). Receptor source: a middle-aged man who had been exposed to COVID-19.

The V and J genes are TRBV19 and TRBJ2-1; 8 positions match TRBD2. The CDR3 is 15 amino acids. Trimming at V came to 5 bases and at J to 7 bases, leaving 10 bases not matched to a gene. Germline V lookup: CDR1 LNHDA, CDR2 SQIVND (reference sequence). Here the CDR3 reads CASSVPGLVSNEQFF. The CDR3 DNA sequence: TGTGCCAGTAGTGTCCCGGGACTAGTCTCAAATGAGCAGTTCTTC.

The CDR3 sequence: CASSSKELVNYGYTF. The CDR3 DNA reads as TGTGCCAGCAGTTCGAAGGAACTAGTTAACTATGGCTACACCTTC. J is TRBJ1-2 and V is TRBV28; no definite D call. The germline V gene encodes CDR1 MDHEN and CDR2 SYDVKM. Trimming left V 4 bases short and J 1 base short, with 13 bases between. The CDR3 is 15 residues long.

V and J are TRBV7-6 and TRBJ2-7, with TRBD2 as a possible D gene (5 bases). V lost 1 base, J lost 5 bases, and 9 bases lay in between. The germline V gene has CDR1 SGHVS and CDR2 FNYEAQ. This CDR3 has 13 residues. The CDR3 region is CASSLEFSDEQYF. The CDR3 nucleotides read TGTGCCAGCAGCTTAGAATTTAGCGACGAGCAGTACTTC.

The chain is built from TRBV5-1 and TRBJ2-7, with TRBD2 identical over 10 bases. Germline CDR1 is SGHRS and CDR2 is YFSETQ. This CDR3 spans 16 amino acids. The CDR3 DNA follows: TGCGCTACAGCCCGAGCGGGAGGGAACATAAACTACGAGCAGTACTTC. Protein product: CATARAGGNINYEQYF.

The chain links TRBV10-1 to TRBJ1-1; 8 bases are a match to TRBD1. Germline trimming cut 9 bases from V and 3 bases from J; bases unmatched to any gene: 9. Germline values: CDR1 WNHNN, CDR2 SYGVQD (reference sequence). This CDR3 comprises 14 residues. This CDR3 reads CARRQGRGYTEAFF. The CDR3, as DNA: TGCGCCAGGAGACAGGGGAGGGGTTACACTGAAGCTTTCTTT.

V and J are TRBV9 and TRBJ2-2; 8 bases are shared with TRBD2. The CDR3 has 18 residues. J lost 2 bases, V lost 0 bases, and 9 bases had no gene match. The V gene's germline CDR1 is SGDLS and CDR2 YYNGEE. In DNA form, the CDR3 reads TGTGCCAGCAGCGTAGCTGGAGTGATAGCGGGAAACACCGGGGAGCTGTTTTTT. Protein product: CASSVAGVIAGNTGELFF.

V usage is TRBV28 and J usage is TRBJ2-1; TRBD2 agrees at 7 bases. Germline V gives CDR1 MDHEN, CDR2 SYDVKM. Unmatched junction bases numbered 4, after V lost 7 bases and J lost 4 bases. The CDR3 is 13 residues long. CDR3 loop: CASIRGGYNEQFF. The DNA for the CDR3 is TGTGCCAGCATCCGGGGAGGGTACAATGAGCAGTTCTTC. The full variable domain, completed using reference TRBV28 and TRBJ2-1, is DVKVTQSSRYLVKRTGEKVFLECVQDMDHENMFWYRQDPGLGLRLIYFSYDVKMKEKGDIPEGYSVSREKKERFSLILESASTNQTSMYLCASIRGGYNEQFFGPGTRLTVL.

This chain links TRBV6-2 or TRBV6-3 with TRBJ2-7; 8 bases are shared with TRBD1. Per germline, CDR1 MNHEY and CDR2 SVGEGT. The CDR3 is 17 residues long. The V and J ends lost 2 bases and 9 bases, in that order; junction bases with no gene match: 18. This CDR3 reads CASSYGGFGTGSSGQYF. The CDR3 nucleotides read TGTGCCAGCAGTTACGGGGGTTTCGGGACAGGTTCGAGCGGGCAGTACTTC.

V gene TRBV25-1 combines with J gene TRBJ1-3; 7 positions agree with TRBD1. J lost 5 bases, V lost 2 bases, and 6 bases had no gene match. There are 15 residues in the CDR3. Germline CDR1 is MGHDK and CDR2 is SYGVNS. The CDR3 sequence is CASSEEGAKRNTIYF. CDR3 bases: TGTGCCAGCAGTGAAGAGGGGGCTAAGAGAAACACCATATATTTT.

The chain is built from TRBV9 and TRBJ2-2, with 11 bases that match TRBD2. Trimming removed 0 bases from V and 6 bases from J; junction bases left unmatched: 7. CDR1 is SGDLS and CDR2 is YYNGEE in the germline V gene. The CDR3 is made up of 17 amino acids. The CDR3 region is CASSVESSGRMAGELFF. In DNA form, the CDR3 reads TGTGCCAGCAGCGTAGAGTCTAGCGGGAGGATGGCCGGGGAGCTGTTTTTT.

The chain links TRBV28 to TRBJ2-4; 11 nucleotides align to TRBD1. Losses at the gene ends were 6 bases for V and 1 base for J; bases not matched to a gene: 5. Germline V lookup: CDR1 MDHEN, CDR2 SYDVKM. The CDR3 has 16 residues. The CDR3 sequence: CASSLDRGLAKNIQYF. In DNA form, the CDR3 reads TGTGCCAGCAGCCTGGACAGGGGGCTCGCCAAAAACATTCAGTACTTC.

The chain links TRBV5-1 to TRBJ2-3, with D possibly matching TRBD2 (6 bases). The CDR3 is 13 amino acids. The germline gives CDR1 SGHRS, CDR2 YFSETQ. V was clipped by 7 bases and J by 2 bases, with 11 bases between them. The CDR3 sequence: CASRDWYTDTQYF. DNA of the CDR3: TGCGCCAGCCGGGACTGGTACACAGATACGCAGTATTTT.

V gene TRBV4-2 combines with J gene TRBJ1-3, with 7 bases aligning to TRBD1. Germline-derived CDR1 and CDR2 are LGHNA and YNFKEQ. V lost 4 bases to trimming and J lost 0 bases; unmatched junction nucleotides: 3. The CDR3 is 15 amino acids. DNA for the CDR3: TGTGCCAGCAGCCCGGGACAGAGCTCTGGAAACACCATATATTTT. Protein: CASSPGQSSGNTIYF.

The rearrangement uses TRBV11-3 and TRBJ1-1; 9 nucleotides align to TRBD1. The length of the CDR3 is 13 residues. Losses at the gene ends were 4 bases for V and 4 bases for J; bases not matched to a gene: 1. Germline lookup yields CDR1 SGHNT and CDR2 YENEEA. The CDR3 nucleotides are TGTGCCAGCAGCTACAGGGGGCCCACTGAAGCTTTCTTT. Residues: CASSYRGPTEAFF.

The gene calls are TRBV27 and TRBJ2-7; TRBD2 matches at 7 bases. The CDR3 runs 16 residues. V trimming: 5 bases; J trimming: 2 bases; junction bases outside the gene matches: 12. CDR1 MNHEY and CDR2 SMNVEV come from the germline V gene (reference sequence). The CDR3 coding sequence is TGTGCCAGCAGTCCATCCGGGGGGAGCATTACCTACGAGCAGTACTTC. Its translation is CASSPSGGSITYEQYF.

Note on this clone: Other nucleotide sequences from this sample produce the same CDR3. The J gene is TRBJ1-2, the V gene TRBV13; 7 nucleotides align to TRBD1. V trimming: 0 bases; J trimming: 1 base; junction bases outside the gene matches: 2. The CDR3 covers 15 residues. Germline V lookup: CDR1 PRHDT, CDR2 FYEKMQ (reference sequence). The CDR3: CASSLGAGGNYGYTF. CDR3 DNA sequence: TGTGCCAGCAGCTTAGGGGCAGGGGGTAACTATGGCTACACCTTC.

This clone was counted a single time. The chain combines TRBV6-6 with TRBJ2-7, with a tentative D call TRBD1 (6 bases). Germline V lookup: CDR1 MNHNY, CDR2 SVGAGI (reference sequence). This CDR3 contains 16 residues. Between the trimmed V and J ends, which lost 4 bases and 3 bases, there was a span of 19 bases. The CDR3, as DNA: TGTGCCAGCAGTTCCCTCGACAGGCTTAACCTCTACGAGCAGTACTTC. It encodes CASSSLDRLNLYEQYF.

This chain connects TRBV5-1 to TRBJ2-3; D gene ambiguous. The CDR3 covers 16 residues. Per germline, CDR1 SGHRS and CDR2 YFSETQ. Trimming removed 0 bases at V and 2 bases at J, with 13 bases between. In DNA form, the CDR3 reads TGCGCCAGCAGCTTGGGGGCCTCAGACCTCACAGATACGCAGTATTTT. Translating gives CASSLGASDLTDTQYF.

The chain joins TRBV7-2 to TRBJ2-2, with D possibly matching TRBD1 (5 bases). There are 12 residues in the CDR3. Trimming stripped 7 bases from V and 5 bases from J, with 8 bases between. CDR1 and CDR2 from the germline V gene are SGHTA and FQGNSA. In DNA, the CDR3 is TGTGCCAGCACCCCAGGGACCGGGGAGCTGTTTTTT. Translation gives CASTPGTGELFF.

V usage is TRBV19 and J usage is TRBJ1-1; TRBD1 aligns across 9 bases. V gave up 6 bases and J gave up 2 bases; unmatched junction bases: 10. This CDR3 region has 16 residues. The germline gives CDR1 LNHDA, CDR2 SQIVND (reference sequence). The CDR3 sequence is CASRQTTGGPNTEAFF. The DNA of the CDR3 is TGTGCCAGTAGACAGACCACAGGGGGCCCCAACACTGAAGCTTTCTTT.

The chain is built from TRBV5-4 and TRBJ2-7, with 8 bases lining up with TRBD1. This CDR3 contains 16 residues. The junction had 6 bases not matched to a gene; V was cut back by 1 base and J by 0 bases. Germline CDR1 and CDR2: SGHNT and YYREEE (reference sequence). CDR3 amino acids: CASSLNPGQASYEQYF. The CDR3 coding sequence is TGTGCCAGCAGCTTGAACCCGGGACAGGCCTCCTACGAGCAGTACTTC.